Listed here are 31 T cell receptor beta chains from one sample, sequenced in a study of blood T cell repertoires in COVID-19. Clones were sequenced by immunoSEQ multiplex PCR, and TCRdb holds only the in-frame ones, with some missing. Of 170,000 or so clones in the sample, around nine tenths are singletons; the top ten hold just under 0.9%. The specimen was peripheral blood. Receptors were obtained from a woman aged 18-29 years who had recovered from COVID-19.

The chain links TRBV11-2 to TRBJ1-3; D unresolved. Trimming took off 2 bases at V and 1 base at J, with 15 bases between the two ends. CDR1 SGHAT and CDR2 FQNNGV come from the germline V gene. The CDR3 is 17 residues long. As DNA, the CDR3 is TGTGCCAGCAGCTTATATCCAGGCCCCGGTTCTGGAAACACCATATATTTT. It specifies CASSLYPGPGSGNTIYF.

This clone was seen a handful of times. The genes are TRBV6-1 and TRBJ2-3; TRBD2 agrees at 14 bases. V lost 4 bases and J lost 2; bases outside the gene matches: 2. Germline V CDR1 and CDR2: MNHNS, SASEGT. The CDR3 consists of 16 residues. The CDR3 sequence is CASSGLAGGHTDTQYF. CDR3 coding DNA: TGTGCCAGCAGTGGACTAGCGGGGGGGCACACAGATACGCAGTATTTT.

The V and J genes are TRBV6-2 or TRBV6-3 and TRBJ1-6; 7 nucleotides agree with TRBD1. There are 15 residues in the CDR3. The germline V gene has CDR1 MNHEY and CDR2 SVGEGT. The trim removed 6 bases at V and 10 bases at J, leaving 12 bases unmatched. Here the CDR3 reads CASRPIGTAQSPLHF. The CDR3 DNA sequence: TGTGCCAGCAGACCTATTGGGACAGCTCAATCACCCCTCCACTTT.

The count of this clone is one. The CDR3 bases are TGTGCCAGCTCAGCTAGCGGCCAGCCGTACTCCGGGGAGCTGTTTTTT. Translated, it gives CASSASGQPYSGELFF. The chain has TRBV18 and TRBJ2-2; 7 bases align to TRBD2. The J segment lost 6 bases and the V segment lost 5 bases, leaving 12 bases of the junction unmatched. CDR3 length: 16 residues. Germline V gene lookup returns CDR1 KGHSH and CDR2 LQKENI.

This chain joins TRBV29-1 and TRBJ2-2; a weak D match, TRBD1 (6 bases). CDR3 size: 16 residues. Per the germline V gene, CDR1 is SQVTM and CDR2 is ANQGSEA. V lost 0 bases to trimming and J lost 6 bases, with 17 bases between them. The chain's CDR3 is CSVEEWDTRTSGELFF. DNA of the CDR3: TGCAGCGTTGAAGAATGGGACACACGAACCTCCGGGGAGCTGTTTTTT.

CDR3 nucleotides: TGCGCCAGCAGCCGGGACAGGGGCCGTGAAGCTTTCTTT. This translates into CASSRDRGREAFF. The genes are TRBV10-1 and TRBJ1-1; 10 bases align to TRBD1. The J segment lost 7 bases and the V segment lost 6 bases, leaving 5 bases of the junction unmatched. The germline gives CDR1 WNHNN, CDR2 SYGVQD (reference sequence). This CDR3 spans 13 amino acids.

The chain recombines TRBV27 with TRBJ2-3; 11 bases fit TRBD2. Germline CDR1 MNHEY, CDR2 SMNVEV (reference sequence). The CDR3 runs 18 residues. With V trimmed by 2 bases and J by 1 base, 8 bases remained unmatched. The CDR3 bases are TGTGCCAGCAGTTTAAGACTAGCGGGGCCAGAAGGCACAGATACGCAGTATTTT. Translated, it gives CASSLRLAGPEGTDTQYF.

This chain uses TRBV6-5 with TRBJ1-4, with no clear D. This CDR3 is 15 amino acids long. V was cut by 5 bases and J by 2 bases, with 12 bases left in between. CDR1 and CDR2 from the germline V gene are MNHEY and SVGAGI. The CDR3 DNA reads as TGTGCCAGCAGTCCAGAGGGTGGTACTAATGAAAAACTGTTTTTT. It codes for CASSPEGGTNEKLFF.

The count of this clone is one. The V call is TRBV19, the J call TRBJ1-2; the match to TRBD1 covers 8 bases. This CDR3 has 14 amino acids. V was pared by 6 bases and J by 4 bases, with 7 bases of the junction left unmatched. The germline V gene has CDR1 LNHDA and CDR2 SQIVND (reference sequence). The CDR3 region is CASSTTGEGYGYTF. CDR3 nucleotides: TGTGCCAGTAGCACGACAGGGGAGGGCTATGGCTACACCTTC.

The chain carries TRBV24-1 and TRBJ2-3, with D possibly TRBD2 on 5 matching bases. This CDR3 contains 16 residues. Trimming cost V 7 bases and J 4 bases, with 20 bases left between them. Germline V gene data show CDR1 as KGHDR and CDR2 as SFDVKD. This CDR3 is CATSSSTRGGADTQYF. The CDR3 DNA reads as TGTGCCACCAGCAGCTCAACTAGAGGTGGCGCAGATACGCAGTATTTT.

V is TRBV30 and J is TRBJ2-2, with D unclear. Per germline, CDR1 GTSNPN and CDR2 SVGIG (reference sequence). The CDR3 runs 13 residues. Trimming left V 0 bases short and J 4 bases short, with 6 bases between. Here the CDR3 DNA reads TGTGCCTGGAGTGTACGGGTCACCGGGGAGCTGTTTTTT. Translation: CAWSVRVTGELFF.

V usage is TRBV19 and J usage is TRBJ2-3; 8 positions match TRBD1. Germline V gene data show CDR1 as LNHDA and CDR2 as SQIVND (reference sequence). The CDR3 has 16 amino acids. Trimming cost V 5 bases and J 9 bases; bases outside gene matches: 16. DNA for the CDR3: TGTGCCAGTAGTGGGACGACAGGGGCCACCACCCGAACGCAGTATTTT. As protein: CASSGTTGATTRTQYF.

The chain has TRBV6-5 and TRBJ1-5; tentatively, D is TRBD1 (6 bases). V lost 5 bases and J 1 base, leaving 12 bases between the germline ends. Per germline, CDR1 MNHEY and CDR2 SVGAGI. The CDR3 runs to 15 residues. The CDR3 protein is CASSPDRISNQPQHF. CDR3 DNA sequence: TGTGCCAGCAGTCCTGACAGGATCAGCAATCAGCCCCAGCATTTT.

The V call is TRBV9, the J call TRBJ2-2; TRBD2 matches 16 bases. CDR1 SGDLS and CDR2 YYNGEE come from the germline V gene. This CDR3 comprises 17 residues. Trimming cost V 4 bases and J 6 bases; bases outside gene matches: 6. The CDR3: CASSSGTSGGAAGELFF. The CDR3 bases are TGTGCCAGCAGCTCCGGGACTAGCGGGGGGGCCGCCGGGGAGCTGTTTTTT.

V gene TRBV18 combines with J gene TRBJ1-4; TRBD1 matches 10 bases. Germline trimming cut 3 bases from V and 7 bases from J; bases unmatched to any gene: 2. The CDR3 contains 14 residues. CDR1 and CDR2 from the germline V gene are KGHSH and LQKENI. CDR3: CASSPGTGAEKLFF. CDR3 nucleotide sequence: TGTGCCAGCTCACCCGGGACAGGGGCTGAAAAACTGTTTTTT.

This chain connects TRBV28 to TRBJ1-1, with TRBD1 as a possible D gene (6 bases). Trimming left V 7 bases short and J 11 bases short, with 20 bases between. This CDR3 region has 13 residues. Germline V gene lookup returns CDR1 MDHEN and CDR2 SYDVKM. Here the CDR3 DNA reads TGTGCCAGCACCCAACGGAACAGGGAACTTGCTTTCTTT. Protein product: CASTQRNRELAFF. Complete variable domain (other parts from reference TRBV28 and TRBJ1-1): DVKVTQSSRYLVKRTGEKVFLECVQDMDHENMFWYRQDPGLGLRLIYFSYDVKMKEKGDIPEGYSVSREKKERFSLILESASTNQTSMYLCASTQRNRELAFFGQGTRLTVV.

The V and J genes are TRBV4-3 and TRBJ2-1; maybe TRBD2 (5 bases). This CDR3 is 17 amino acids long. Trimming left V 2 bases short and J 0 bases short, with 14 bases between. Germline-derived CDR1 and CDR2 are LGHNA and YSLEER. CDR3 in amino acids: CASSQTASGSSYNEQFF. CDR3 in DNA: TGCGCCAGCAGCCAAACCGCAAGCGGAAGCTCCTACAATGAGCAGTTCTTC.

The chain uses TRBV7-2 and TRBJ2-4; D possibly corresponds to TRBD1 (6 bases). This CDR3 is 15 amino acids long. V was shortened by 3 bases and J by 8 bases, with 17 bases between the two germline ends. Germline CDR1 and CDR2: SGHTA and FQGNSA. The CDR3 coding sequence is TGTGCCAGCAGCTTCGGCGGGCAGGGGAGAGACATTCAGTACTTC. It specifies CASSFGGQGRDIQYF.

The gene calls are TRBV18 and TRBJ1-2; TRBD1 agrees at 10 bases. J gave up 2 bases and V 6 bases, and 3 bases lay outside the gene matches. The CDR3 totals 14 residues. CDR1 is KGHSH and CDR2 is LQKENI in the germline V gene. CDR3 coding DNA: TGTGCCAGCTCTCCGGACAGGGGGAACTATGGCTACACCTTC. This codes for CASSPDRGNYGYTF.

The CDR3 DNA reads TGTGCCAGCAGCTTCGCAAGGGGGACTGAAGCTTTCTTT. Translation gives CASSFARGTEAFF. The V gene is TRBV7-9, the J gene TRBJ1-1, with D possibly matching TRBD1 (6 bases). CDR3 length equals 13 residues. The germline gives CDR1 SEHNR, CDR2 FQNEAQ (reference sequence). V lost 3 bases and J 5 bases, leaving 10 bases between the germline ends. The full variable domain, with the rest looked up from reference TRBV7-9 and TRBJ1-1, is DTGVSQNPRHKITKRGQNVTFRCDPISEHNRLYWYRQTLGQGPEFLTYFQNEAQLEKSRLLSDRFSAERPKGSFSTLEIQRTEQGDSAMYLCASSFARGTEAFFGQGTRLTVV.

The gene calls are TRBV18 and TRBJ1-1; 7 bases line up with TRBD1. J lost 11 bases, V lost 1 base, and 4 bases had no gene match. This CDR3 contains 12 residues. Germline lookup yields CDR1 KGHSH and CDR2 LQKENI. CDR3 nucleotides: TGTGCCAGCTCACCACGAACAGGGGATGCTTTCTTT. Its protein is CASSPRTGDAFF.

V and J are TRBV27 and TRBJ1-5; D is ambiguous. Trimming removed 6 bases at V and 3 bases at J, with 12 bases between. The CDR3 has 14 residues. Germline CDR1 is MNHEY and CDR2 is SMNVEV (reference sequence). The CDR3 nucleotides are TGTGCCAGCAGAGGCGTCAGGTCCAATCAGCCCCAGCATTTT. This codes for CASRGVRSNQPQHF.

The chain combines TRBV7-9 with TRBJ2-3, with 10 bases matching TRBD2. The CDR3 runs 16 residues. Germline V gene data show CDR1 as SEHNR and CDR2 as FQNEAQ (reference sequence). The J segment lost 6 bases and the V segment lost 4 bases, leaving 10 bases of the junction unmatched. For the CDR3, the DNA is TGTGCCAGCAGCTCGATTAGCGGGGGGACGTTGGATACGCAGTATTTT. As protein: CASSSISGGTLDTQYF. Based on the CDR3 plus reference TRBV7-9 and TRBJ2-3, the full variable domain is DTGVSQNPRHKITKRGQNVTFRCDPISEHNRLYWYRQTLGQGPEFLTYFQNEAQLEKSRLLSDRFSAERPKGSFSTLEIQRTEQGDSAMYLCASSSISGGTLDTQYFGPGTRLTVL.

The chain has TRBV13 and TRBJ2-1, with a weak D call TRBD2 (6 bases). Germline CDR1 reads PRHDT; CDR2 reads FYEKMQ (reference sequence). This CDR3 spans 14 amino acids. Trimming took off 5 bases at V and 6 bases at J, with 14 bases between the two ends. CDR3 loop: CASSLPAGLNEQFF. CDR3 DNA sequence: TGTGCCAGCAGCCTCCCAGCGGGCCTCAATGAGCAGTTCTTC.

CDR3 amino acids: CASSNQGDTEAFF. CDR3 DNA sequence: TGTGCCAGCAGCAATCAGGGTGACACTGAAGCTTTCTTT. The rearrangement joins TRBV7-2 to TRBJ1-1; weak D call: TRBD1 (5 bases). V dropped 5 bases and J dropped 3 bases, with 10 bases sitting between them. The V gene's germline CDR1 is SGHTA and CDR2 FQGNSA. The CDR3 is made up of 13 amino acids.

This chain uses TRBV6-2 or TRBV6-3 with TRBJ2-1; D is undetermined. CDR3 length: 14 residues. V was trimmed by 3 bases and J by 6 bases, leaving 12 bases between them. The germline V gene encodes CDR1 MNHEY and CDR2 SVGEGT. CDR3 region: CASSYDRSSNEQFF. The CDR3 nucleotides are TGTGCCAGCAGTTATGATCGGTCATCCAATGAGCAGTTCTTC.

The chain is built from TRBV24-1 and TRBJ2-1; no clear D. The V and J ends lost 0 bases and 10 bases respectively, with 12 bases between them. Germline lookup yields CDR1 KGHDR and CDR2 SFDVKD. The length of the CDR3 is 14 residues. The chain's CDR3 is CATSDLGGQNEQFF. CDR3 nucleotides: TGTGCCACCAGTGATTTGGGCGGTCAGAACGAGCAGTTCTTC.

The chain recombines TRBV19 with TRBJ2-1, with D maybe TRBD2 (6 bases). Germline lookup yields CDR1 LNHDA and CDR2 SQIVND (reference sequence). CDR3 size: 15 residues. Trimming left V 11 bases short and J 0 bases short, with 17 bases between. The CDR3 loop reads CASTRGRSSYNEQFF. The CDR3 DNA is TGTGCCTCGACACGGGGGAGAAGCTCCTACAATGAGCAGTTCTTC. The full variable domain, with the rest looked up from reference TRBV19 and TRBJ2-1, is DGGITQSPKYLFRKEGQNVTLSCEQNLNHDAMYWYRQDPGQGLRLIYYSQIVNDFQKGDIAEGYSVSREKKESFPLTVTSAQKNPTAFYLCASTRGRSSYNEQFFGPGTRLTVL.

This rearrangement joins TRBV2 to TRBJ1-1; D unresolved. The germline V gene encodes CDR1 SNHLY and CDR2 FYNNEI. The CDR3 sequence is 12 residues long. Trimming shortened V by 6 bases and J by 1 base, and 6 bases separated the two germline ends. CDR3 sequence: CASRTANTEAFF. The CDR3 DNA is TGTGCCAGCAGAACAGCGAACACTGAAGCTTTCTTT.

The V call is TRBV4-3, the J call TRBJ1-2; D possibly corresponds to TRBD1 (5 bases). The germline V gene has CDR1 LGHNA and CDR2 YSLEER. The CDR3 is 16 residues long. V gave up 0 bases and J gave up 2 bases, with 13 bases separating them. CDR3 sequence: CASSQEWGLLNYGYTF. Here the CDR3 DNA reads TGCGCCAGCAGCCAAGAATGGGGACTGCTGAACTATGGCTACACCTTC.

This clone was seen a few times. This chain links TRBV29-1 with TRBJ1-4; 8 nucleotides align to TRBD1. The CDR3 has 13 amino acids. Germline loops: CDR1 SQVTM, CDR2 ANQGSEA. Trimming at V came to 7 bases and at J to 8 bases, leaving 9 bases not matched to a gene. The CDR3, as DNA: TGCAGCGCCACGGACAGGGTCCGGGAAAAACTGTTTTTT. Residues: CSATDRVREKLFF.